This T cell receptor beta chain originates from a study of blood T cell repertoires in COVID-19. The protocol was immunoSEQ multiplex PCR, while the TCRdb copy is restricted to in-frame clones and leaves out a portion. The sample lists tens of thousands of clones, about 87% occurring once. V gave up 1 base and J gave up 5 bases; unmatched junction bases: 7. The CDR3 totals 16 residues. CDR1 is LNHDA, CDR2 SQIVND, per germline (reference sequence). Input material: peripheral blood. This receptor was obtained from a human donor in a cohort sampled during active COVID-19. The chain carries TRBV19 and TRBJ1-4; 7 nucleotides align to TRBD1. This CDR3 reads CASSIGQGIYNEKLFF. CDR3 DNA: TGTGCCAGTAGTATAGGACAGGGAATCTACAATGAAAAACTGTTTTTT.